This TCR beta chain is drawn from a study of post-analysis software for immune sequencing data. Study-level information: Disease courses included relapsing-remitting, secondary progressive and progressive-relapsing multiple sclerosis.

Germline V CDR1 and CDR2: DFQATT, SNEGSKA (reference sequence). The CDR3 sequence is 15 residues long. Study-level points and caveats: Batch-matched samples strongly co-clustered by F measure. Included in a set of 5 or 6 TRBV segments more frequent in patients than controls were TRBV5-6, TRBV5-1 and TRBV20-1. Comparison with controls showed significantly lower normalized Chao1 diversity in multiple sclerosis patients.

A few counts support this clonotype. Its cognate antigen is unknown. TCR beta cDNA libraries included unique molecular identifiers. Yield was 450,000 to 650,000 cDNA molecules from around 0.96 to 9.9 million T cells. MiXCR was run by TCRdb on the PCR reads, yielding one entry per CDR3 protein. The sample shows around 770,000 distinct CDR3 sequences, under 60% of them seen only once. The chain carries TRBV20-1 and TRBJ2-5, with 10 bases aligning to TRBD1. The DNA end is more similar to TRBJ2-7, so the J call may be wrong. Sequencing was performed on blood. This receptor was obtained from a girl between 5 and 17 years old with multiple sclerosis. CDR3: CSAPGQGSRSYEQYF. As DNA, the CDR3 is TGCAGTGCTCCGGGACAGGGGTCCAGATCCTACGAGCAGTACTTC.